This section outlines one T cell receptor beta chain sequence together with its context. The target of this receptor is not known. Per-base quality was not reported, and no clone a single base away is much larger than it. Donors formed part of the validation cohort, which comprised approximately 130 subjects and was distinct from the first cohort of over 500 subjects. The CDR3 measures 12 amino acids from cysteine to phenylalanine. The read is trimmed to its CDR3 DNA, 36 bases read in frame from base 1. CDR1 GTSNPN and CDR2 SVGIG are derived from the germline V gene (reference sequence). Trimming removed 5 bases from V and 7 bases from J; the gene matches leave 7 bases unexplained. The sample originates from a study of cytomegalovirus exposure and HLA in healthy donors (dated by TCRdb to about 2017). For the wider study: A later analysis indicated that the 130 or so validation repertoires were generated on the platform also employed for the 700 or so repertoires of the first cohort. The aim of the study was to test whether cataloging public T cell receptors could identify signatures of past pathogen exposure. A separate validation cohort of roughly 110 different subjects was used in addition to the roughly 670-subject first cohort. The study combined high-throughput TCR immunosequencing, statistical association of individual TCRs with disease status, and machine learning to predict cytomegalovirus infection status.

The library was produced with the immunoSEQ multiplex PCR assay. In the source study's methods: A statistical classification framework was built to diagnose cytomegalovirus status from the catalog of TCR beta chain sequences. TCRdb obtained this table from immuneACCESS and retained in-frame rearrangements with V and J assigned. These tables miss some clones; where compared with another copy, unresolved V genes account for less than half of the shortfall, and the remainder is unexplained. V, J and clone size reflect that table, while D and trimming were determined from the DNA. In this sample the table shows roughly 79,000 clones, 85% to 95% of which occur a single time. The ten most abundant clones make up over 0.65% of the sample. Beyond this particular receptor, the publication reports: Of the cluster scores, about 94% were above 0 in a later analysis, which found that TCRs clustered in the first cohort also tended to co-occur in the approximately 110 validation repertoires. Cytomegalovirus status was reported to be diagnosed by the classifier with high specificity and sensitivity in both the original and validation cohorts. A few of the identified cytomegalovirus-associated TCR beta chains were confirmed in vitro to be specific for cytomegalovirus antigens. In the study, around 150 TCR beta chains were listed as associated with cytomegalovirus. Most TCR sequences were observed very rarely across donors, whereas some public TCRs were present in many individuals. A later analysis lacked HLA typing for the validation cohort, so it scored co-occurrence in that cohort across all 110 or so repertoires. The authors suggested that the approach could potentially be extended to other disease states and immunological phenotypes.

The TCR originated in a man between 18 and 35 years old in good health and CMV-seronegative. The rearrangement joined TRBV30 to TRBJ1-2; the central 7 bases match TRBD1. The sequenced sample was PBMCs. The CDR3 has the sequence CAWGQGVGGYTF. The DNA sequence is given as TGTGCCTGGGGGCAGGGGGTAGGTGGCTACACCTTC.